This entry features one T cell receptor (beta chain) sequence. Its matching antigen is unknown. The sample's time point: persistent/refractory GD, antithyroid drugs over 5 years with positive TRAb. RNA isolated from PBMCs was used to make the TCR library. Relying on iRepertoire HTBI primers and Arm-PCR of CDR3 regions, the team built TCR beta libraries. TCRdb processed the multiplex PCR reads anew with MiXCR; each CDR3 protein has one entry. The data hold hundreds of thousands of distinct CDR3 sequences, with 20% to 25% observed a single time. The data originate from a study of regulatory T cells in long-lasting Graves disease. V shed 6 bases and J 3 bases; nucleotides not matched to a gene: 4. CDR1 is SQVTM, CDR2 ANQGSEA, per germline. The CDR3 is 13 residues long. Overall study results and limits: Analysis covered peripheral blood alone, not thyroid tissue. Repertoires from persistent disease leaned toward TRBV28, TRBJ1-2 and TRBJ2-5. Graves' patients with persistent disease showed TCR diversity lower than patients newly diagnosed. Accuracy might have suffered from few samples.

The chain couples TRBV29-1 to TRBJ1-2; 10 bases agree with TRBD1. The clonotype was recovered from a female donor with Graves disease. This material consisted of peripheral blood mononuclear cells (PBMCs), taken when the disease was refractory, from a patient treated with antithyroid drugs. Here the CDR3 DNA reads TGCAGCGTCGGACAGGGGGTCGACTATGGCTACACCTTC. Protein product: CSVGQGVDYGYTF.